This entry lists 29 T cell receptor beta chains sequenced from one sample in a study of identical twins. MiXCR, run by TCRdb on the 5' RACE reads, gives a single entry per CDR3 protein. Found here are a few hundred thousand distinct CDR3 sequences, under 12% of them singletons; the top ten hold 10%. Sequencing used memory T cells sorted from blood. Source of these receptors: a man in his fifties or sixties in good health.

The CDR3 spells CASTIYVGAEKLFF. CDR3 in DNA: TGTGCCAGTACCATCTACGTAGGGGCTGAAAAACTGTTTTTT. The chain employs TRBV19 and TRBJ1-4; possible D gene TRBD1, 5 bases. V was clipped by 7 bases and J by 7 bases, with 16 bases between them. From germline, CDR1 is LNHDA and CDR2 SQIVND (reference sequence). The CDR3 has 14 residues. The full variable domain, with the rest looked up from reference TRBV19 and TRBJ1-4, is DGGITQSPKYLFRKEGQNVTLSCEQNLNHDAMYWYRQDPGQGLRLIYYSQIVNDFQKGDIAEGYSVSREKKESFPLTVTSAQKNPTAFYLCASTIYVGAEKLFFGSGTQLSVL.

The genes are TRBV4-2 and TRBJ2-1, with 12 bases identical to TRBD2. Germline V gene data show CDR1 as LGHNA and CDR2 as YNFKEQ. J was trimmed by 7 bases and V by 1 base; bases with no gene match: 5. CDR3 length equals 16 residues. The CDR3 DNA reads TGTGCCAGCAGCCAAGCACTAGCGGGAGGAGCTAATGAGCAGTTCTTC. It is translated as CASSQALAGGANEQFF.

This clonotype was observed a few times. The genes are TRBV6-5 and TRBJ1-5; D not certain. V was clipped by 0 bases and J by 6 bases, with 9 bases between them. The CDR3 is 14 amino acids. CDR1 MNHEY and CDR2 SVGAGI come from the germline V gene. CDR3 in amino acids: CASSYSGGVQPQHF. CDR3 DNA sequence: TGTGCCAGCAGTTACTCGGGCGGGGTTCAGCCCCAGCATTTT.

This clonotype was seen ten or more times. The chain couples TRBV7-2 to TRBJ2-7; tentatively, D is TRBD1 (6 bases). CDR3 length: 16 residues. Germline lookup yields CDR1 SGHTA and CDR2 FQGNSA. With 7 bases removed from V and 0 bases from J, the gap between germline ends came to 19 bases. The CDR3 is CASTILPGQSSYEQYF. CDR3 DNA: TGTGCCAGCACCATTCTACCCGGACAGAGCTCCTACGAGCAGTACTTC. Looking up the rest from reference TRBV7-2 and TRBJ2-7 gives the full variable domain: GAGVSQSPSNKVTEKGKDVELRCDPISGHTALYWYRQSLGQGLEFLIYFQGNSAPDKSGLPSDRFSAERTGGSVSTLTIQRTQQEDSAVYLCASTILPGQSSYEQYFGPGTRLTVT.

This clonotype was observed many times. V and J are TRBV18 and TRBJ2-1; TRBD2 is a possible D gene (6 bases). CDR1 is KGHSH, CDR2 LQKENI, per germline. V lost 4 bases, J lost 6 bases, and 10 bases lay in between. CDR3 length equals 13 residues. The CDR3 reads CASSLTEGNEQFF. The CDR3 DNA reads as TGTGCCAGCTCACTCACGGAGGGCAATGAGCAGTTCTTC.

DNA for the CDR3: TGCAGTGCTAGGCCGGGTGCTTATAGCAATCAGCCCCAGCATTTT. Amino acids: CSARPGAYSNQPQHF. The V and J genes are TRBV20-1 and TRBJ1-5; D uncertain. V lost 3 bases to trimming and J lost 0 bases, with 12 bases between them. Germline V gene sequence: CDR1 DFQATT, CDR2 SNEGSKA (reference sequence). The CDR3 totals 15 residues.

The chain joins TRBV6-1 to TRBJ1-2; maybe TRBD1 (5 bases). The germline V gene has CDR1 MNHNS and CDR2 SASEGT. V lost 5 bases and J 1 base, leaving 8 bases between the germline ends. This CDR3 has 13 amino acids. The CDR3 region has the DNA TGTGCCAGCAGTCCGACAGTTAACTATGGCTACACCTTC. Its protein is CASSPTVNYGYTF.

This clonotype occurred a few times. The CDR3 sequence: CASSLGQAWGEQYF. As DNA, the CDR3 is TGTGCCAGCAGTTTAGGGCAGGCCTGGGGCGAGCAGTACTTC. The rearrangement uses TRBV12-3 or TRBV12-4 and TRBJ2-7, with no clear D. This CDR3 has 14 amino acids. V lost 1 base and J lost 6, with 13 bases in between.

This clonotype has only a few counts. The chain carries TRBV4-2 and TRBJ1-1; weak D call: TRBD1 (5 bases). This CDR3 spans 16 amino acids. CDR1 is LGHNA, CDR2 YNFKEQ, per germline. V dropped 8 bases and J dropped 2 bases, with 21 bases sitting between them. The CDR3 loop reads CASGASIGGGNTEAFF. For the CDR3, the DNA is TGTGCCAGCGGTGCCTCGATCGGGGGAGGAAACACTGAAGCTTTCTTT.

This clonotype occurred a few times. The genes are TRBV14 and TRBJ2-1; 8 bases are a match to TRBD2. V dropped 1 base and J dropped 8; count of bases not matched to a gene: 13. The CDR3 loop spans 17 amino acids. Germline loops: CDR1 SGHDN, CDR2 FVKESK. In DNA, the CDR3 is TGTGCCAGCAGCCAAGTCAGGGGACGGAGCGGGAGTTATGAGCAGTTCTTC. Protein product: CASSQVRGRSGSYEQFF.

At least ten counts were recorded for this clonotype. V gene TRBV29-1 combines with J gene TRBJ2-1; TRBD1 matches at 7 bases. The J segment lost 4 bases and the V segment lost 5 bases, leaving 2 bases of the junction unmatched. Germline V lookup: CDR1 SQVTM, CDR2 ANQGSEA. This CDR3 spans 12 amino acids. The CDR3: CSVTGDYNEQFF. CDR3 in DNA: TGCAGCGTTACAGGGGATTACAATGAGCAGTTCTTC.

This clonotype was detected ten times or more. This rearrangement joins TRBV18 to TRBJ2-7, with D possibly matching TRBD2 (6 bases). The CDR3 length is 13 residues. The germline V and J ends were trimmed by 2 bases and 1 base, with 6 bases remaining between them. Germline-derived CDR1 and CDR2 are KGHSH and LQKENI. CDR3 amino acids: CASSPGGSYEQYF. The CDR3, as DNA: TGTGCCAGCTCACCAGGGGGGTCCTACGAGCAGTACTTC.

This clonotype was observed a few times. The chain uses TRBV5-6 and TRBJ1-5, with unresolved D. This CDR3 region has 13 residues. V lost 1 base and J 5 bases, leaving 7 bases between the germline ends. CDR1 and CDR2 from the germline V gene are SGHDT and YYEEEE. CDR3 in DNA: TGTGCCAGCAGCTTGAGCGCCGATCAGCCCCAGCATTTT. Amino acids: CASSLSADQPQHF.

The rearrangement links TRBV9 to TRBJ2-3; 7 bases match TRBD2. Germline V gives CDR1 SGDLS, CDR2 YYNGEE. V lost 0 bases, J lost 2 bases, and 12 bases stayed unmatched. This CDR3 contains 18 residues. CDR3 residues: CASSVGPLGSGHTDTQYF. In DNA form, the CDR3 reads TGTGCCAGCAGCGTAGGCCCTCTGGGTAGCGGGCACACAGATACGCAGTATTTT.

This clonotype appeared a few times. This chain connects TRBV20-1 to TRBJ2-5; no clear D. This CDR3 is 15 amino acids long. The germline V gene encodes CDR1 DFQATT and CDR2 SNEGSKA (reference sequence). Trimming cost V 2 bases and J 1 base, with 14 bases left between them. The CDR3 here is CSARNTGRSQETQYF. CDR3 DNA: TGCAGTGCTAGAAACACCGGACGGAGCCAAGAGACCCAGTACTTC.

The sample holds many counts of this clonotype. V gene TRBV4-2 combines with J gene TRBJ2-2; 9 bases align to TRBD2. Trimming cost V 1 base and J 3 bases; bases outside gene matches: 3. The germline CDR1 and CDR2 sequences are LGHNA and YNFKEQ. This CDR3 spans 16 amino acids. The CDR3 protein is CASSQGTSAHTGELFF. The CDR3 DNA is TGTGCCAGCAGCCAAGGGACTAGCGCCCACACCGGGGAGCTGTTTTTT.

This clonotype occurred many times. The rearrangement joins TRBV5-1 to TRBJ1-1; 7 positions match TRBD1. CDR3 length equals 17 residues. V dropped 1 base and J dropped 5; count of bases not matched to a gene: 14. Germline V lookup: CDR1 SGHRS, CDR2 YFSETQ. The CDR3: CASSLTLDRKRGTEAFF. The CDR3 DNA is TGCGCCAGCAGCTTGACTTTGGACAGGAAAAGGGGGACTGAAGCTTTCTTT. Filled out from reference TRBV5-1 and TRBJ1-1, the complete variable domain reads KAGVTQTPRYLIKTRGQQVTLSCSPISGHRSVSWYQQTPGQGLQFLFEYFSETQRNKGNFPGRFSGRQFSNSRSEMNVSTLELGDSALYLCASSLTLDRKRGTEAFFGQGTRLTVV.

This clonotype showed up many times. V gene TRBV5-1 combines with J gene TRBJ2-1; no firm D call. This CDR3 has 13 residues. V was clipped by 0 bases and J by 5 bases, with 6 bases between them. The germline gives CDR1 SGHRS, CDR2 YFSETQ. CDR3: CASSLGRNNEQFF. The CDR3 DNA reads TGCGCCAGCAGCTTGGGCAGGAACAATGAGCAGTTCTTC.

This clonotype was seen ten or more times. V usage is TRBV18 and J usage is TRBJ1-1; TRBD1 might be the D (5 bases). CDR1 and CDR2 (germline): KGHSH, LQKENI. This CDR3 has 16 amino acids. V was clipped by 3 bases and J by 3 bases, with 17 bases between them. CDR3 amino acids: CASSPGGGGVHTEAFF. CDR3 coding DNA: TGTGCCAGCTCACCCGGGGGAGGAGGGGTGCACACTGAAGCTTTCTTT.

This clonotype has a count of ten or more. The rearrangement links TRBV12-3 or TRBV12-4 to TRBJ1-1; D gene unclear. The V gene lost 3 bases and the J gene lost 1 base, with 6 bases spanning the gap. There are 13 residues in the CDR3. In nucleotides, the CDR3 is TGTGCCAGCAGTTTTCGCAGGAACACTGAAGCTTTCTTT. This encodes CASSFRRNTEAFF.

This clonotype was picked up many times. The chain links TRBV29-1 to TRBJ2-1, with 14 positions matching TRBD2. Trimming cost V 6 bases and J 7 bases; bases outside gene matches: 11. This CDR3 spans 16 amino acids. CDR1 and CDR2 (germline): SQVTM, ANQGSEA. This CDR3 is CSVGLAGGAAGNEQFF. DNA of the CDR3: TGCAGCGTCGGACTAGCGGGAGGCGCCGCGGGAAATGAGCAGTTCTTC.

The chain recombines TRBV12-3 or TRBV12-4 with TRBJ2-1, with D uncertain. The CDR3 consists of 13 residues. Trimming took 4 bases from V and 11 from J, leaving 15 bases between them. The CDR3 sequence is CASSSGVQPQQFF. As DNA, the CDR3 is TGTGCCAGCAGTTCTGGCGTCCAACCACAGCAGTTCTTC.

The V and J genes are TRBV6-1 and TRBJ2-7, with 11 nucleotides matching TRBD2. The CDR3 consists of 12 residues. Germline V lookup: CDR1 MNHNS, CDR2 SASEGT. V was pared by 6 bases and J by 6 bases, with 1 base of the junction left unmatched. CDR3 bases: TGTGCCAGCAGAGGGACTAGCGGCGAGCAGTACTTC. The encoded protein is CASRGTSGEQYF.

A note on this clonotype: A much larger clone sits a single nucleotide away, making a read error possible. This chain uses TRBV27 with TRBJ1-1; D is possibly TRBD1 (5 bases). In germline, CDR1 is MNHEY, CDR2 SMNVEV (reference sequence). The CDR3 is 15 residues long. The CDR3 DNA follows: TGTACCAGCAGCCCCGCAGGGATCCTGAACACTGAAGCTTTCTTT. As protein: CTSSPAGILNTEAFF.

This clonotype was seen at least ten times. CDR3 nucleotide sequence: TGCAGTGCTAGTACCGGGACAAAACCCTCCTACAATGAGCAGTTCTTC. This translates into CSASTGTKPSYNEQFF. This chain connects TRBV20-1 to TRBJ2-1, with a weak D call TRBD1 (6 bases). The CDR3 has 16 amino acids. Germline values: CDR1 DFQATT, CDR2 SNEGSKA (reference sequence). V was clipped by 3 bases and J by 0 bases, with 15 bases between them.

The chain employs TRBV29-1 and TRBJ2-3; D unclear. Germline V gene lookup returns CDR1 SQVTM and CDR2 ANQGSEA. V lost 3 bases and J lost 6, with 13 bases in between. There are 13 residues in the CDR3. CDR3 bases: TGCAGCGTTGATAGTTCGATGGCGGATACGCAGTATTTT. It encodes CSVDSSMADTQYF.

The rearrangement links TRBV20-1 to TRBJ1-4, with 8 bases aligning to TRBD1. This CDR3 spans 14 amino acids. The V gene end was trimmed by 1 base and the J gene end by 8 bases; junction bases not matched to a gene: 6. Germline values: CDR1 DFQATT, CDR2 SNEGSKA (reference sequence). Here the CDR3 reads CSARGGQAREKLFF. The CDR3 nucleotides are TGCAGTGCTAGAGGGGGACAGGCCAGAGAAAAACTGTTTTTT.

This clonotype was detected a few times. The J gene is TRBJ1-2, the V gene TRBV28, with D hard to call. CDR1 and CDR2 from the germline V gene are MDHEN and SYDVKM. V lost 6 bases and J lost 0, with 8 bases in between. The CDR3 totals 13 residues. The CDR3 region is CASRLRSNYGYTF. Here the CDR3 DNA reads TGTGCCAGCAGATTACGATCTAACTATGGCTACACCTTC.

This rearrangement joins TRBV7-2 to TRBJ2-1; tentative D call: TRBD2 (6 bases). CDR1 is SGHTA, CDR2 FQGNSA, per germline. The CDR3 loop spans 13 amino acids. The V and J ends lost 5 bases and 12 bases respectively, with 17 bases between them. This CDR3 reads CASSLGRRGRQFF. CDR3 in DNA: TGTGCCAGCAGCCTGGGGAGGCGGGGTCGGCAGTTCTTC.